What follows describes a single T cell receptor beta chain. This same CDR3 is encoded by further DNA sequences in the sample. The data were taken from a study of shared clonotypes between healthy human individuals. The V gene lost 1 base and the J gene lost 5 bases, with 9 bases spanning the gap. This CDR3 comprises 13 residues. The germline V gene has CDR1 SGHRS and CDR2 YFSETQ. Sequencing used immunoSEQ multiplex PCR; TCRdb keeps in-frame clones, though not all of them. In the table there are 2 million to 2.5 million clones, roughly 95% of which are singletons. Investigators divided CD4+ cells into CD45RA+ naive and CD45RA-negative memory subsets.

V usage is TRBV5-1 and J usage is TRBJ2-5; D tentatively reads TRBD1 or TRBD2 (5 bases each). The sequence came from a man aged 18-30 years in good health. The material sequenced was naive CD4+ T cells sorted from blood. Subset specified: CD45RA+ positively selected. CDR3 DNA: TGCGCCAGCAGCTTGACGGGGCCGGAGACCCAGTACTTC. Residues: CASSLTGPETQYF.